This T cell receptor beta chain was recovered during a study of control samples from healthy donors and cancer patients. Germline V gene data show CDR1 as LGHNA and CDR2 as YSLEER. Trimming removed 1 base at V and 8 bases at J, with 14 bases between. The CDR3 covers 14 residues. The data were produced by immunoSEQ multiplex PCR, yet TCRdb's version contains in-frame clones alone and is incomplete. The repertoire holds around 150,000 clones, roughly 94% seen once, with approximately 15% in the top ten. Sequenced sample: PBMCs. This clonotype was obtained from a man aged 60-69 years with colorectal cancer. The V and J genes are TRBV4-3 and TRBJ1-2; tentative D call: TRBD1 (5 bases). In DNA form, the CDR3 reads TGCGCCAGCAGCCAAGGGGCAGGGTTGGGCGGCTACACCTTC. Translated: CASSQGAGLGGYTF.